This TCR beta chain was captured in a study of memory CD4+ T cells and cytomegalovirus serostatus. Study overall: Healthy Belgian adult donors included fewer than 10 CMV-positive and approximately 25 CMV-negative people.

Trimming took 5 bases from V and 5 from J, leaving 6 bases between them. CDR1 and CDR2 (germline): SGHTA, FQGNSA. This CDR3 spans 11 amino acids. As originally analysed: Out-of-frame sequences were removed, leaving a few million distinct TCRbeta sequences. Clones were sequenced by immunoSEQ multiplex PCR, and TCRdb holds only the in-frame ones, with some missing. That table furnishes V, J and clone size, whereas the DNA furnished D and trimming. Of 60,000 to 70,000 clones in the sample, 76% are singletons; the top ten hold 4% to 5%. Single viable CD3+CD4+CD8-CD45RO+ cells were sorted as the memory CD4+ T cells. Serum IgG to CMV pp150, pp28, p38 and p52 defined serostatus. Positive selection with CD4 microbeads enriched total CD4+ T cells.

The genes are TRBV7-2 and TRBJ2-5; no reliable D call. Specimen: memory CD4+ T cells from blood. This sequence was found in an adult in good health and CMV-seropositive. CDR3 sequence (DNA): TGTGCCAGCAGCCGCCAGGAGACCCAGTACTTC. It is translated as CASSRQETQYF.